A single sample gave rise to the 9 T cell receptor beta chains below, sequenced in a study of CD8 T cells in Susac syndrome. RNA totalling about 0.5 to 1 ug underwent reverse transcription with random hexamers. TCRdb reprocessed the immunoSEQ multiplex PCR reads with MiXCR, giving one entry per CDR3 protein. The sample holds around 300,000 distinct CDR3 sequences; 70% to 90% are singletons and the top ten take 0.2% to 0.25%. Sequenced input: CD8+ T cells from PBMCs. Receptors originate from a human donor with multiple sclerosis.

This CDR3 reads CASSLGTSSTDTQYF. As DNA, the CDR3 is TGTGCCAGCAGTCTCGGGACCTCTAGCACAGATACGCAGTATTTT. V and J are TRBV27 and TRBJ2-3; D is tentatively TRBD1 or TRBD2 (5 bases each). Trimming removed 5 bases from V and 0 bases from J, with 12 bases in between. CDR1 MNHEY and CDR2 SMNVEV come from the germline V gene (reference sequence). The CDR3 totals 15 residues.

The chain has TRBV4-3 and TRBJ1-1; D perhaps matches TRBD1 (5 bases). The length of the CDR3 is 13 residues. Germline CDR1 is LGHNA and CDR2 is YSLEER. The V gene lost 0 bases and the J gene lost 11 bases, with 13 bases spanning the gap. In DNA form, the CDR3 reads TGCGCCAGCAGCCAAGAGGGAAGCAGGGACGCTTTCTTT. Translation gives CASSQEGSRDAFF.

The V call is TRBV7-8, the J call TRBJ2-2; 7 bases align to TRBD1. Trimming at V came to 2 bases and at J to 10 bases, leaving 10 bases not matched to a gene. CDR3 length: 15 residues. Germline V lookup: CDR1 SGHVS, CDR2 FQNEAQ. The CDR3 DNA reads TGTGCCAGCAGCTTACCCCAAGGGGGCTCGGAGGAGCTGTTTTTT. Its protein is CASSLPQGGSEELFF.

This clonotype was seen a single time. This chain connects TRBV28 to TRBJ1-5; D remains ambiguous. The CDR3 covers 18 residues. Germline assignment: CDR1 MDHEN and CDR2 SYDVKM. Trimming took 2 bases from V and 1 from J, leaving 18 bases between them. The CDR3 DNA follows: TGTGCCAGCAGTTTACTTTGGTTAAGGGAAGAAAGCAATCAGCCCCAGCATTTT. Protein: CASSLLWLREESNQPQHF.

The J gene is TRBJ2-7, the V gene TRBV30; D is ambiguous. Between the trimmed V and J ends, which lost 5 bases and 4 bases, there was a span of 12 bases. Germline V CDR1 and CDR2: GTSNPN, SVGIG (reference sequence). This CDR3 contains 12 residues. The chain's CDR3 is CAWGAYQYEQYF. As DNA, the CDR3 is TGTGCCTGGGGAGCCTACCAGTACGAGCAGTACTTC.

The J gene is TRBJ1-3, the V gene TRBV3-1; unclear D gene. CDR1 is LGHDT and CDR2 is YNNKEL in the germline V gene (reference sequence). V was shortened by 5 bases and J by 0 bases, with 8 bases between the two germline ends. The CDR3 sequence is 14 residues long. CDR3 amino acids: CASSARDSGNTIYF. The CDR3 DNA reads as TGTGCCAGCAGCGCTAGGGACTCTGGAAACACCATATATTTT.

Worth noting for this clonotype: Its ends do not fully match the called genes, so a read error is possible. This chain uses TRBV27 with TRBJ2-7; D is perhaps TRBD2 (6 bases). This CDR3 spans 16 amino acids. Per the germline V gene, CDR1 is MNHEY and CDR2 is SMNVEV (reference sequence). CDR3 region: CASSPSGLLRGYGQYF. CDR3 DNA: TGTGCCAGCAGTCCCTCGGGACTGCTTCGGGGCTACGGGCAGTACTTC.

This clonotype occurred once. J is TRBJ1-2 and V is TRBV6-2 or TRBV6-3, with D hard to call. This CDR3 contains 16 residues. Trimming took off 0 bases at V and 3 bases at J, with 14 bases between the two ends. From germline, CDR1 is MNHEY and CDR2 SVGEGT. In DNA form, the CDR3 reads TGTGCCAGCAGTTACTCGGCAGACTATGGGGACTATGGCTACACCTTC. It specifies CASSYSADYGDYGYTF.

This clonotype occurred once. CDR3 protein: CATSASDGNTEAFF. The CDR3 coding sequence is TGTGCCACCAGCGCCTCCGACGGGAACACTGAAGCTTTCTTT. The genes are TRBV15 and TRBJ1-1; D is unclear. V lost 5 bases and J 1 base, leaving 11 bases between the germline ends. There are 14 residues in the CDR3. CDR1 is LNHNV, CDR2 YYDKDF, per germline (reference sequence). Filled out from reference TRBV15 and TRBJ1-1, the complete variable domain reads DAMVIQNPRYQVTQFGKPVTLSCSQTLNHNVMYWYQQKSSQAPKLLFHYYDKDFNNEADTPDNFQSRRPNTSFCFLDIRSPGLGDTAMYLCATSASDGNTEAFFGQGTRLTVV.